This T cell receptor beta chain came from a study of cytomegalovirus exposure and HLA in healthy donors. Both 60 Vbeta primers and 13 Jbeta primers went into the PCR. The protocol was immunoSEQ multiplex PCR, while the TCRdb copy is restricted to in-frame clones and leaves out a portion. The sample holds some 100,000 clones, 65% to 75% seen once. V was cut by 4 bases and J by 0 bases, with 4 bases left in between. This CDR3 has 12 amino acids. The germline CDR1 and CDR2 sequences are SGHVS and FQNEAQ. This chain connects TRBV7-8 to TRBJ2-7, with D hard to call. The sequencing sample was made of PBMCs. This receptor was obtained from a woman between 18 and 29 years old in good health and CMV-seropositive. In DNA, the CDR3 is TGTGCCAGCAGCTCGAGCTCCTACGAGCAGTACTTC. It is translated as CASSSSSYEQYF.